This T cell receptor (beta chain) is from a study of T-cell memory formation after mild COVID-19. As for the study in general: TCR clustering was largely donor specific. Study-level results: Clones that got smaller from day 15 to 85 had even CD4/CD8, while clones growing later tipped toward CD4+. Contracting CD8+ clones were enriched in EMRA, CD4+ mainly in CM and EM.

Barcoded TCR alpha and TCR beta cDNA libraries with UMIs came from 5'RACE using constant-segment primers. TCRdb independently ran MiXCR on the 5' RACE reads; one entry per CDR3 protein. The data show 380,000 or so distinct CDR3 sequences, 13% to 15% seen once. A word on this clonotype: As yet, its antigen is unknown.

Germline V gene data show CDR1 as DFQATT and CDR2 as SNEGSKA (reference sequence). This CDR3 contains 13 residues. V was trimmed by 3 bases and J by 0 bases, leaving 5 bases between them. Material for sequencing was PBMCs or a T cell subset sorted from them (not recorded which). V is TRBV20-1 and J is TRBJ1-4; D unclear. This clonotype was obtained from a man between 18 and 35 years old who had mild COVID-19 (a few samples of this study predate the infection). Cell type and time point are not known. The CDR3 coding sequence is TGCAGTGCTAGCCAGCCAACTAATGAAAAACTGTTTTTT. Amino acids: CSASQPTNEKLFF.